This entry is about one T cell receptor beta chain. The target antigen is unknown. In germline, CDR1 is SGHKS, CDR2 YYEKEE (reference sequence). The V and J ends lost 1 base and 3 bases, in that order; junction bases with no gene match: 9. This CDR3 has 17 amino acids. The source of the sample is a study of shared clonotypes between healthy human individuals. The deep-level immunoSEQ assay was used. Authors' methods: As immunoSEQ supplied junction-only sequences (without quality scores), filtering differed. Produced via immunoSEQ multiplex PCR; TCRdb's table is partial and in-frame only. The DNA gave D and trimming, while V, J and clone size come from that table. The data hold 450,000 to 600,000 clones, with 79% observed a single time. Study-wide points: In this cohort, only blood was sampled, and tissue repertoires likely differ. Clonotype sharing among donors was expected to depend on sequencing depth.

This chain joins TRBV5-5 and TRBJ1-5; TRBD1 matches at 8 bases. The TCR sequence derives from a woman between 35 and 50 years old in good health. Some clones in this sample may be carry-over from other donors' samples. Sequencing was carried out using PBMCs. CDR3 nucleotides: TGTGCCAGCAGCTTGTCGTTTCTGGGACAGGACAATCAGCCCCAGCATTTT. This translates into CASSLSFLGQDNQPQHF.